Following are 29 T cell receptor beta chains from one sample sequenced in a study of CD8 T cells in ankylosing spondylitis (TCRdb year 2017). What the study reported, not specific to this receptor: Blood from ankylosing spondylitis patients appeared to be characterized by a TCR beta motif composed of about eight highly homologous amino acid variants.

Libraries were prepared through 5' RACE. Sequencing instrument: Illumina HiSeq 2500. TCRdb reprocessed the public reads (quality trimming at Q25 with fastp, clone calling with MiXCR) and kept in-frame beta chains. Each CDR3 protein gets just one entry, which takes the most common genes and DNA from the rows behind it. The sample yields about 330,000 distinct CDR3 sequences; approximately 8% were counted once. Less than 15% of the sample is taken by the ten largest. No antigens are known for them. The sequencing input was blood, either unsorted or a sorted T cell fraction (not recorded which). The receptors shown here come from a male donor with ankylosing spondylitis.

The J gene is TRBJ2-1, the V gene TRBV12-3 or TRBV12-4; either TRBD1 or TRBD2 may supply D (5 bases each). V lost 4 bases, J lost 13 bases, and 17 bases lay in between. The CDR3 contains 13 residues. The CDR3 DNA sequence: TGTGCCAGCAGTTCCCGGGGCCAATTTCCTCAGTTCTTC. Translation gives CASSSRGQFPQFF.

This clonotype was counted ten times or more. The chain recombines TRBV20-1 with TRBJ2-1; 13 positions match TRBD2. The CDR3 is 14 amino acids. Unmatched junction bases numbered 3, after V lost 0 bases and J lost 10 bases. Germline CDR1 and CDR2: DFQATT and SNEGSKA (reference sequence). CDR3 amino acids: CSARDTSGRAEQFF. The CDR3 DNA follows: TGCAGTGCTAGAGACACTAGCGGGAGGGCAGAGCAGTTCTTC.

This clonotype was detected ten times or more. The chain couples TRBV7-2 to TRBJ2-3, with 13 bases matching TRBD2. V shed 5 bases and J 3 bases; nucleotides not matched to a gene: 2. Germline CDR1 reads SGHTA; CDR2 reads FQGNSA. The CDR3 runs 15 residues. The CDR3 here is CASSRTSGSTDTQYF. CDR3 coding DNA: TGTGCCAGCAGCCGGACTAGCGGGAGTACAGATACGCAGTATTTT. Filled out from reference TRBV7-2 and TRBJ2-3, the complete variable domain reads GAGVSQSPSNKVTEKGKDVELRCDPISGHTALYWYRQSLGQGLEFLIYFQGNSAPDKSGLPSDRFSAERTGGSVSTLTIQRTQQEDSAVYLCASSRTSGSTDTQYFGPGTRLTVL.

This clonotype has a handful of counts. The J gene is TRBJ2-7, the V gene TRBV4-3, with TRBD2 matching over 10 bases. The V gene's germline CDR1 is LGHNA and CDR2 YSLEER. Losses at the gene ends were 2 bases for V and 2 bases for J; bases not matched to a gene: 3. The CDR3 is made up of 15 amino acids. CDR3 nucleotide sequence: TGCGCCAGCAGCCAAAGACTAGCGGGTGCCTACGAGCAGTACTTC. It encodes CASSQRLAGAYEQYF.

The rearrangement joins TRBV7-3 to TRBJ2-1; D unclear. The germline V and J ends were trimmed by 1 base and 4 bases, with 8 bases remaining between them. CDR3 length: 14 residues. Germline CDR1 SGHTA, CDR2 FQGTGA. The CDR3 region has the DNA TGTGCCAGCAGCTTAAACTCGGTATACAATGAGCAGTTCTTC. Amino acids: CASSLNSVYNEQFF.

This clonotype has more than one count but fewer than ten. The DNA of the CDR3 is TGTGCCAGCAGTCGCAACCCCTTCGAGCAGTACTTC. Its translation: CASSRNPFEQYF. The chain carries TRBV11-2 and TRBJ2-7; the D is unclear. Germline loops: CDR1 SGHAT, CDR2 FQNNGV. CDR3 length: 12 residues. Deletions cut 6 bases from V and 6 bases from J, with 12 bases between. Complete variable domain (other parts from reference TRBV11-2 and TRBJ2-7): EAGVAQSPRYKIIEKRQSVAFWCNPISGHATLYWYQQILGQGPKLLIQFQNNGVVDDSQLPKDRFSAERLKGVDSTLKIQPAKLEDSAVYLCASSRNPFEQYFGPGTRLTVT.

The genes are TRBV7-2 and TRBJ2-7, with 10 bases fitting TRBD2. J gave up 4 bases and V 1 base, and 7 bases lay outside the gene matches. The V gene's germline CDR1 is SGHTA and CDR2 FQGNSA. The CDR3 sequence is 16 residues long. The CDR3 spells CASSLVWTSGNYEQYF. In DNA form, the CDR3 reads TGTGCCAGCAGCTTAGTTTGGACTAGCGGAAATTACGAGCAGTACTTC.

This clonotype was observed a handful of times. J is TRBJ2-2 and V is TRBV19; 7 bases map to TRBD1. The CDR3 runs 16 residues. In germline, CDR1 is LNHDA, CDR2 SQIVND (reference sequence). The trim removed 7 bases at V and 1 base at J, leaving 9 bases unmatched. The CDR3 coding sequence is TGTGCCAGTACCAACTACGGGACAGTGAACACCGGGGAGCTGTTTTTT. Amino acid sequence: CASTNYGTVNTGELFF.

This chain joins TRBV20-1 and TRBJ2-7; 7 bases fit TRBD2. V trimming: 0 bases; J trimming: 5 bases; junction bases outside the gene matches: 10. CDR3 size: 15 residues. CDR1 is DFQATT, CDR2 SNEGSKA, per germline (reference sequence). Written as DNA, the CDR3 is TGCAGTGCTAGAGATCCTAGGACTAGTACCCACGAGCAGTACTTC. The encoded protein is CSARDPRTSTHEQYF.

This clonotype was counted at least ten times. The CDR3 loop is CASSRERGNTIYF. Written as DNA, the CDR3 is TGTGCCAGCAGTCGGGAGCGGGGAAACACCATATATTTT. The chain combines TRBV2 with TRBJ1-3; D gene uncertain. CDR1 is SNHLY, CDR2 FYNNEI, per germline. The V end was cut by 5 bases, the J end by 4 bases, with 9 bases between. The CDR3 has 13 amino acids.

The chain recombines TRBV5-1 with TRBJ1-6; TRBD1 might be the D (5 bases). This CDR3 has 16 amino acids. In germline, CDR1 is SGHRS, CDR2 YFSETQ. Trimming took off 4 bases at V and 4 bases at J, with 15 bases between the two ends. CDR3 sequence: CASSPTGNQYNSPLHF. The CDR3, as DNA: TGCGCCAGCAGCCCCACAGGAAATCAGTATAATTCACCCCTCCACTTT. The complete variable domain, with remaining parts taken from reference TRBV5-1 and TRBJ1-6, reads KAGVTQTPRYLIKTRGQQVTLSCSPISGHRSVSWYQQTPGQGLQFLFEYFSETQRNKGNFPGRFSGRQFSNSRSEMNVSTLELGDSALYLCASSPTGNQYNSPLHFGNGTRLTVT.

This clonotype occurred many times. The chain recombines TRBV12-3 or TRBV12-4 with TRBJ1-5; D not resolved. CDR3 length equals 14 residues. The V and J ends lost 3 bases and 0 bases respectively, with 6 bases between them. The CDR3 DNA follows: TGTGCCAGCAGTTTTAACCCTAGCAATCAGCCCCAGCATTTT. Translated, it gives CASSFNPSNQPQHF.

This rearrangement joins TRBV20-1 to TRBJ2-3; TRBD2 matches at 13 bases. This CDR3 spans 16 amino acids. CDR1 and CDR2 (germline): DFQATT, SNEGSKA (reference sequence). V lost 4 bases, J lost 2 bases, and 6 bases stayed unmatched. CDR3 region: CSATPGLAGSTDTQYF. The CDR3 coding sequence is TGCAGTGCTACTCCGGGACTAGCGGGATCCACAGATACGCAGTATTTT.

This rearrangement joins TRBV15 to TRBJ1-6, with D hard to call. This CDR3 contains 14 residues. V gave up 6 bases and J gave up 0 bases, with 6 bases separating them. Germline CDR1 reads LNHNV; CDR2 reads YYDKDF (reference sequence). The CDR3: CATSGSSYNSPLHF. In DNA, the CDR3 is TGTGCCACCAGTGGGAGCTCCTATAATTCACCCCTCCACTTT.

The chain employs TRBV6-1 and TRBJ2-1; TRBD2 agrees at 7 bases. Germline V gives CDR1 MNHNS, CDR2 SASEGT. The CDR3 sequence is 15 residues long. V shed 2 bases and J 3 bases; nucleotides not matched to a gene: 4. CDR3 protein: CASSEMWEGYNEQFF. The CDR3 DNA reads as TGTGCCAGCAGTGAAATGTGGGAGGGCTACAATGAGCAGTTCTTC.

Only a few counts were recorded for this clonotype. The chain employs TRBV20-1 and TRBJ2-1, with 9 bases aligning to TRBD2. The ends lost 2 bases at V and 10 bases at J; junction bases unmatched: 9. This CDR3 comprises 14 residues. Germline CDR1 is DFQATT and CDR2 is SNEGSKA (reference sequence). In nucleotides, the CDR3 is TGCAGTGCTAGATATGCGGGGGGGGTTGGCGAGCAGTTCTTC. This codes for CSARYAGGVGEQFF.

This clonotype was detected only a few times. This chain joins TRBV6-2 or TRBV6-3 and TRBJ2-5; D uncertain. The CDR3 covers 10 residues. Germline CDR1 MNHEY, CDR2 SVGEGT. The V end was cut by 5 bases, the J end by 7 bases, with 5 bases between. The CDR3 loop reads CASSHGTQYF. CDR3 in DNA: TGTGCCAGCAGTCACGGGACCCAGTACTTC.

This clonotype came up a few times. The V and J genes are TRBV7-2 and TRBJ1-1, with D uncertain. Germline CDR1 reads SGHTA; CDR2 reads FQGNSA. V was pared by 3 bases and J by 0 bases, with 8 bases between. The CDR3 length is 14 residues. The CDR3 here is CASSLAAMNTEAFF. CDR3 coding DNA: TGTGCCAGCAGCTTGGCAGCCATGAACACTGAAGCTTTCTTT.

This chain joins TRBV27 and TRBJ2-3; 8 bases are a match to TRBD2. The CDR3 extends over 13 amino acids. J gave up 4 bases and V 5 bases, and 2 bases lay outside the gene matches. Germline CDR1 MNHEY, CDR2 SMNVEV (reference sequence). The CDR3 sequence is CASSPTSADTQYF. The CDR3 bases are TGTGCCAGCAGTCCGACTAGCGCAGATACGCAGTATTTT.

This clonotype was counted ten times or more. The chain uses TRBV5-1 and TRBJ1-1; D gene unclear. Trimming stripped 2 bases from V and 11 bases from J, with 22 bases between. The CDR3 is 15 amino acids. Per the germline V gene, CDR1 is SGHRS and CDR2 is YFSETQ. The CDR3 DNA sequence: TGCGCCAGCAGCTTCCAACTCGGGGTGTACTTTGGCGCTTTCTTT. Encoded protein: CASSFQLGVYFGAFF.

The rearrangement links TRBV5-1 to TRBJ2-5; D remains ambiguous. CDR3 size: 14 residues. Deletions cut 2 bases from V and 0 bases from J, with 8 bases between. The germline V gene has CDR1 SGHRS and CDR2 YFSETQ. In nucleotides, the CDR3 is TGCGCCAGCAGCTTCTGGACCCACCAAGAGACCCAGTACTTC. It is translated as CASSFWTHQETQYF.

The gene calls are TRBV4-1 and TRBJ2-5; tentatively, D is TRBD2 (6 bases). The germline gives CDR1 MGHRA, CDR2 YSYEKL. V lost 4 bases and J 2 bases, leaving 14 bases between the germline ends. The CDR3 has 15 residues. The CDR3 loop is CASSRYSGGQETQYF. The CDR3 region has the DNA TGCGCCAGCAGCCGGTATAGTGGGGGGCAAGAGACCCAGTACTTC.

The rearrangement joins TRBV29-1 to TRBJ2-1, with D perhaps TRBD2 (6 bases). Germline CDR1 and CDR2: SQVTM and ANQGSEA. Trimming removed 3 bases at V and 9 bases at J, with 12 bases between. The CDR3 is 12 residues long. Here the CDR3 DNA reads TGCAGCGTTGAGGTGGGGCGGGGTGAGCAGTTCTTC. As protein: CSVEVGRGEQFF.

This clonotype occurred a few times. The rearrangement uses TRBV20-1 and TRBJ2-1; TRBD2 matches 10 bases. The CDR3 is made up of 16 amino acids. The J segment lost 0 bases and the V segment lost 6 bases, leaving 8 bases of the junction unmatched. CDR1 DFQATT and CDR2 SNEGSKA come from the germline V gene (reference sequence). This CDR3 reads CSATPGLASSYNEQFF. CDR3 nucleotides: TGCAGTGCAACACCGGGACTAGCGAGCTCCTACAATGAGCAGTTCTTC.

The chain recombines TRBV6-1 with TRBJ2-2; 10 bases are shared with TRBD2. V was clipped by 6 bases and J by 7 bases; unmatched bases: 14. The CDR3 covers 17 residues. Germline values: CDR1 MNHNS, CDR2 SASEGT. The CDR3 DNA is TGTGCCAGCAGACTACGAACAGCGGGAGGGCCTAACGGGGAGCTGTTTTTT. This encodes CASRLRTAGGPNGELFF.

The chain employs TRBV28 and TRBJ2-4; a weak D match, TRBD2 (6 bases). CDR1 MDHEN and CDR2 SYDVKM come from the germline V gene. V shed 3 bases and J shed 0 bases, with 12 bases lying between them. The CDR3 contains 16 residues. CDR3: CASSFQAGLAKNIQYF. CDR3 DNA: TGTGCCAGCAGTTTCCAAGCGGGTCTAGCCAAAAACATTCAGTACTTC.

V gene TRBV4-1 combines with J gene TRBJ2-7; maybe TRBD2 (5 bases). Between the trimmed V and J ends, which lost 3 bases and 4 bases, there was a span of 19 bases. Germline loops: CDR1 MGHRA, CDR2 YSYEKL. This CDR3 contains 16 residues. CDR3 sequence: CASSQVLQNRGYEQYF. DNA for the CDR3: TGCGCCAGCAGCCAGGTCCTCCAGAACCGGGGTTACGAGCAGTACTTC.

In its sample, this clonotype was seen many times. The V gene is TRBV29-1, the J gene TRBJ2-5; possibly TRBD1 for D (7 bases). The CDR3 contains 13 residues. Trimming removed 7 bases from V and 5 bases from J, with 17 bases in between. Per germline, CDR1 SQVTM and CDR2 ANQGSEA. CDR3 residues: CSGAGQLWETQYF. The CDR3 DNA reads TGCAGCGGGGCGGGACAGTTATGGGAGACCCAGTACTTC. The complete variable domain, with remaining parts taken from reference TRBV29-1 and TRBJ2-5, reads SAVISQKPSRDICQRGTSLTIQCQVDSQVTMMFWYRQQPGQSLTLIATANQGSEATYESGFVIDKFPISRPNLTFSTLTVSNMSPEDSSIYLCSGAGQLWETQYFGPGTRLLVL.

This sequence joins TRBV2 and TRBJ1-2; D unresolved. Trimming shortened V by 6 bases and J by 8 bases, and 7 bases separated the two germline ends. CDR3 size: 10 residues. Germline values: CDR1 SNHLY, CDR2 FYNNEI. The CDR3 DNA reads TGTGCCAGCAGGCGATCCGGCTACACCTTC. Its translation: CASRRSGYTF. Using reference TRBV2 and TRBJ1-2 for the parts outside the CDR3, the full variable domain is EPEVTQTPSHQVTQMGQEVILRCVPISNHLYFYWYRQILGQKVEFLVSFYNNEISEKSEIFDDQFSVERPDGSNFTLKIRSTKLEDSAMYFCASRRSGYTFGSGTRLTVV.